This TCR beta chain appears in the sequencing data of a study of early T cells in non-severe SARS-CoV-2 infection. Study details: Sequenced material consisted of bulk RNA (from unsorted whole blood), and chains were unpaired.

Points on this clonotype: Its antigen is not known.

The length of the CDR3 is 12 residues. CDR1 SNHLY and CDR2 FYNNEI come from the germline V gene. V trimming: 4 bases; J trimming: 6 bases; junction bases outside the gene matches: 3. Individual cDNA molecules received unique molecular identifiers during library preparation. MiXCR, run by TCRdb on the 5' RACE reads, gives a single entry per CDR3 protein. The data show more than 60,000 distinct CDR3 sequences, with around 12% seen just once and approximately 1.1% held by the top ten. Study-wide results and limits: VDJdb matching, biased toward anti-spike CD8 responses, missed private and CD4 specificities.

The V call is TRBV2, the J call TRBJ2-7; 7 bases fit TRBD1. The receptor was derived from an adult who was a healthcare worker with PCR-confirmed SARS-CoV-2 infection or an uninfected control (not recorded which). The donor label of this sample is uncertain. Source: whole blood, taken at baseline. In DNA, the CDR3 is TGTGCCAGCAGTGGACAGGGTGTCGAGCAGTACGTC. Its protein product is CASSGQGVEQYV.